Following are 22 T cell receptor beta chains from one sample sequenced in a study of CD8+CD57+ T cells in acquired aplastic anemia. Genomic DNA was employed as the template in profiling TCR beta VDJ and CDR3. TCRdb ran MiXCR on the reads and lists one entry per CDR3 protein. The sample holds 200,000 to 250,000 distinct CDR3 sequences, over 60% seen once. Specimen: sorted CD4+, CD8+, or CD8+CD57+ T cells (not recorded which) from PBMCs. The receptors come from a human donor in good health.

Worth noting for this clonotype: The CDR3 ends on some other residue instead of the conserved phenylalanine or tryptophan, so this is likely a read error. The CDR3 sequence: CASSLGDYGYTL. For the CDR3, the DNA is TGTGCCAGCAGCTTAGGAGACTATGGCTACACCCTC. This rearrangement joins TRBV11-2 to TRBJ1-2; D is unresolved. V shed 1 base and J shed 3 bases, with 3 bases lying between them. This CDR3 is built from 12 residues. From germline, CDR1 is SGHAT and CDR2 FQNNGV.

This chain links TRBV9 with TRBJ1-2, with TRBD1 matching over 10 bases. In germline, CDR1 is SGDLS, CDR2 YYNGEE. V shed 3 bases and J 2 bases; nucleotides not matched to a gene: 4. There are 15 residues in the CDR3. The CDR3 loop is CASSGQGARNYGYTF. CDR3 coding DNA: TGTGCCAGCAGCGGACAGGGGGCCCGGAACTATGGCTACACCTTC. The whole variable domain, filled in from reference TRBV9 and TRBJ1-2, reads DSGVTQTPKHLITATGQRVTLRCSPRSGDLSVYWYQQSLDQGLQFLIQYYNGEERAKGNILERFSAQQFPDLHSELNLSSLELGDSALYFCASSGQGARNYGYTFGSGTRLTVV.

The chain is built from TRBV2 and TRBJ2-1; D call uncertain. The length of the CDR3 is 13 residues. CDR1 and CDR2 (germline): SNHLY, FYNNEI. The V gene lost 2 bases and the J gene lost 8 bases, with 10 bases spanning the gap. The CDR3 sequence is CASSEYLLDEQFF. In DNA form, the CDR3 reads TGTGCCAGCAGTGAATACCTACTGGATGAGCAGTTCTTC.

CDR3 coding DNA: TGTGCCAGCAGCTTAGTCGGGGGGCCCAGCTCCTACGAGCAGTACTTC. Translation: CASSLVGGPSSYEQYF. The gene calls are TRBV7-8 and TRBJ2-7; tentatively, D is TRBD2 (7 bases). The V and J ends lost 1 base and 0 bases respectively, with 13 bases between them. This CDR3 is 16 amino acids long. Germline values: CDR1 SGHVS, CDR2 FQNEAQ.

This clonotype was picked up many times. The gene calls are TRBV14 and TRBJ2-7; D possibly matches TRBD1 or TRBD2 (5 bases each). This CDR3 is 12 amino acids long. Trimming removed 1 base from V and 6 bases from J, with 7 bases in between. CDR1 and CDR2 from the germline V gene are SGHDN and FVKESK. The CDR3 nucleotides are TGTGCCAGCAGCCAAGCTGGGGGCGAGCAGTACTTC. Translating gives CASSQAGGEQYF.

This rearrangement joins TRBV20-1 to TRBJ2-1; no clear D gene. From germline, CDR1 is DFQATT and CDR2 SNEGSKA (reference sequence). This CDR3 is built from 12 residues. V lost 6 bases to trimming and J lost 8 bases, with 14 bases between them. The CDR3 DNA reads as TGCAGTGCGTGGGGTGCCCTCGATGAGCAGTTCTTC. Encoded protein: CSAWGALDEQFF.

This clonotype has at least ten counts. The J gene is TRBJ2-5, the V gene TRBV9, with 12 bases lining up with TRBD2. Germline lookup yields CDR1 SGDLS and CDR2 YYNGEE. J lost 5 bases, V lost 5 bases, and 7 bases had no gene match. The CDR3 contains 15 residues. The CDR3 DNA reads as TGTGCCAGCAGTTCCCTAGCGGGGGGGTTGGAGACCCAGTACTTC. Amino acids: CASSSLAGGLETQYF.

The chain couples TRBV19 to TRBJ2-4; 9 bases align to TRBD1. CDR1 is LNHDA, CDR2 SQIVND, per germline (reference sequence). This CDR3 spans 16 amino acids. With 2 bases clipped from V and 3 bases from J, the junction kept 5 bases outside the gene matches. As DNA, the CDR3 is TGTGCCAGTAGTATATGGACAGGGGCAGACAAAAACATTCAGTACTTC. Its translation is CASSIWTGADKNIQYF.

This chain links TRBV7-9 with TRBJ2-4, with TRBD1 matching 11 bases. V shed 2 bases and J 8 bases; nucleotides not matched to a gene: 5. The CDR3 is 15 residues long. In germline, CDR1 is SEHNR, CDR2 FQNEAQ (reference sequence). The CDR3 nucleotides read TGTGCCAGCAGCTTACGCGGGACAGGGGGAGACATTCAGTACTTC. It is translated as CASSLRGTGGDIQYF.

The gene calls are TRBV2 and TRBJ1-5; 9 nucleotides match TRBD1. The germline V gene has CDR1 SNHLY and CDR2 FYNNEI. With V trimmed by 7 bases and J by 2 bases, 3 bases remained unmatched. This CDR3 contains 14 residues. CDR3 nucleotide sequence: TGTGCCAGCAAGGGGGACAGGGGCAATCAGCCCCAGCATTTT. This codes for CASKGDRGNQPQHF.

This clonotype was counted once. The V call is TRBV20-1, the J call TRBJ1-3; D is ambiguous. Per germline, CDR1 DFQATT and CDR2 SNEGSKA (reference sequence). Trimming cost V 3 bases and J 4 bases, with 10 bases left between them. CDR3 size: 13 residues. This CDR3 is CSARDGVGNTIYF. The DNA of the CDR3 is TGCAGTGCTAGGGACGGGGTCGGAAACACCATATATTTT.

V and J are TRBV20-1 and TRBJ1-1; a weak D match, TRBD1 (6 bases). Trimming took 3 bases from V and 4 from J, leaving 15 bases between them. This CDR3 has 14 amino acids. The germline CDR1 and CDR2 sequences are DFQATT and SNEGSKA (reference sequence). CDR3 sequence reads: CSARGGAIVTEAFF. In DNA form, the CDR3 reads TGCAGTGCTAGGGGGGGGGCGATAGTCACTGAAGCTTTCTTT.

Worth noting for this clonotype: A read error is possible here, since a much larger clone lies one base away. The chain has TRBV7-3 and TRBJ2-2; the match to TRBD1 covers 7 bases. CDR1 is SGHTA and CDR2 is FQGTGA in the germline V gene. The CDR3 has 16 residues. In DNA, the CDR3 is TGTGCCAGCAGCCGCCTGGGGACAGCGAACACCGGGGAGCTGTCTTTT. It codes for CASSRLGTANTGELSF.

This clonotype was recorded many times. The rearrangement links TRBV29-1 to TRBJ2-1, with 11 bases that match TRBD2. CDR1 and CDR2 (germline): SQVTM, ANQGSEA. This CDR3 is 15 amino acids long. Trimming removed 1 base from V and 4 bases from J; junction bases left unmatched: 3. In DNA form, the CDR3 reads TGCAGCGTTGAAGGGACTAGCGGGTATTACAATGAGCAGTTCTTC. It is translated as CSVEGTSGYYNEQFF.

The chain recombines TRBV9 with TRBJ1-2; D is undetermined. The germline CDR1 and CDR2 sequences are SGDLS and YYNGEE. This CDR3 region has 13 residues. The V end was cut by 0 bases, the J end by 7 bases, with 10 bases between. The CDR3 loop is CASSVDGEAGYTF. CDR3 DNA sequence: TGTGCCAGCAGCGTAGATGGTGAGGCTGGCTACACCTTC.

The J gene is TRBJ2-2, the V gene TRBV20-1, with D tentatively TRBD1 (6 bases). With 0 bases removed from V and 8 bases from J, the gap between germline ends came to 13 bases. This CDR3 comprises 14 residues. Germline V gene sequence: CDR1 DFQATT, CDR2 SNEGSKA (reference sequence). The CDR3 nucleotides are TGCAGTGCTAGAGAGGCAACAGGGCCAGGGGAGCTGTTTTTT. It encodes CSAREATGPGELFF.

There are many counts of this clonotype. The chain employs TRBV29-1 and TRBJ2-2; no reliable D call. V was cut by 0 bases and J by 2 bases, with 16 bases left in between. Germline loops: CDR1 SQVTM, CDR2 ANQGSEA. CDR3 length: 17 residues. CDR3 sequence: CSVEDPVSEPNTGELFF. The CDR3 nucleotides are TGCAGCGTTGAAGATCCGGTGTCGGAGCCTAACACCGGGGAGCTGTTTTTT.

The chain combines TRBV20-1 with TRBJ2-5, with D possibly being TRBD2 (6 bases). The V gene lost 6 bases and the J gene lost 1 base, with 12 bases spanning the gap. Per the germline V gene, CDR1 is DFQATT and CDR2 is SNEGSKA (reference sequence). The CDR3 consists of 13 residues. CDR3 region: CSAAGDFQETQYF. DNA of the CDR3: TGCAGTGCGGCCGGGGACTTCCAAGAGACCCAGTACTTC.

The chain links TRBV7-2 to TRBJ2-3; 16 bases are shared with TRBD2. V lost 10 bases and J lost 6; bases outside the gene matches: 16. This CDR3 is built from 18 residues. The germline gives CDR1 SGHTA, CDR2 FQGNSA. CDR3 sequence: CATSESTGTSGRVDTQYF. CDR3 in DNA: TGTGCCACCAGTGAAAGTACCGGGACTAGCGGGAGGGTCGATACGCAGTATTTT.

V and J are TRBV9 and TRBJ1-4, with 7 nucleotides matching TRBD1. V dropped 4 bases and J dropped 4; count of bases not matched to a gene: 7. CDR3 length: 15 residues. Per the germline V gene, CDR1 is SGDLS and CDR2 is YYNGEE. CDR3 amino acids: CASSPRTGVNEKLFF. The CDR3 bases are TGTGCCAGCAGCCCTCGGACAGGAGTTAATGAAAAACTGTTTTTT. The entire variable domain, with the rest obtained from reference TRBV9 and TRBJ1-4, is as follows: DSGVTQTPKHLITATGQRVTLRCSPRSGDLSVYWYQQSLDQGLQFLIQYYNGEERAKGNILERFSAQQFPDLHSELNLSSLELGDSALYFCASSPRTGVNEKLFFGSGTQLSVL.

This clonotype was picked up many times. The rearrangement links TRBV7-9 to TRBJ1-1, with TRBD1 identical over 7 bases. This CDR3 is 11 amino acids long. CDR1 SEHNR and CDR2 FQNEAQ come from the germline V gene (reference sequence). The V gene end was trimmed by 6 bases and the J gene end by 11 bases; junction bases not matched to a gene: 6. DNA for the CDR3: TGTGCCAGCAGTGTGACAGGGAATGCTTTCTTT. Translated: CASSVTGNAFF.

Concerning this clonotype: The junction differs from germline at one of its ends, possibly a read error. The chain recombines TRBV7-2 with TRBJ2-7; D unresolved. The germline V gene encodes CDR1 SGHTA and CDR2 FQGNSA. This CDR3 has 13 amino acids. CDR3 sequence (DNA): TGTGCCAGCAGTTTAGATACGGTTAACGAGCAGTACTTC. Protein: CASSLDTVNEQYF.